This record looks at one TCR beta chain sequence and its context. The V gene lost 1 base and the J gene lost 2 bases, with 7 bases spanning the gap. The CDR3 is 13 residues long. The V gene's germline CDR1 is SGHDT and CDR2 YYEEEE. Here immunoSEQ multiplex PCR was the method, and the copy in TCRdb shows in-frame clones only, minus some. In the table there are 30,000 to 40,000 clones, more than 70% of which are singletons. The data derive from a study of blood T cell repertoires in COVID-19. Study information: PBMCs, B-cell-depleted T cells, or T cells provided the cDNA or gDNA that made up the material.

The chain carries TRBV5-6 and TRBJ2-7; D gene ambiguous. The clonotype was recovered from a man aged 70-80 years with active COVID-19. Sequencing was performed on peripheral blood. This CDR3 is CASSLYGAYEQYF. DNA of the CDR3: TGTGCCAGCAGCTTGTACGGAGCCTACGAGCAGTACTTC.